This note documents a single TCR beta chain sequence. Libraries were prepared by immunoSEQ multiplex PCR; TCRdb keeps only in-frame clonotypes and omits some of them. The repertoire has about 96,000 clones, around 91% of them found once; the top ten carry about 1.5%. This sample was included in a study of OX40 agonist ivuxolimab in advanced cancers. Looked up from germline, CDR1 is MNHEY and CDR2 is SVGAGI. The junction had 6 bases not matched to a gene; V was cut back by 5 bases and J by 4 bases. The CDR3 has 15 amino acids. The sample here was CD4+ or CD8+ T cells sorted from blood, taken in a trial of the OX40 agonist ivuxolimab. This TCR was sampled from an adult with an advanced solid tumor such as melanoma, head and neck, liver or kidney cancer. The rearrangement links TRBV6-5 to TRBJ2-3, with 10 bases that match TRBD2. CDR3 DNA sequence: TGTGCCAGCAGTCCTGGAGCGGGAGGGGCAGATACGCAGTATTTT. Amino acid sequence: CASSPGAGGADTQYF.